This T cell receptor beta chain was captured by sequencing in a study of shared clonotypes between healthy human individuals (dated by TCRdb to the early 2020s). At the level of the whole study: The cohort comprised a couple of women and three men aged 18 to 49 years. To estimate repertoire size and how much clonotypes are shared between individuals, the study performed deep sequencing of blood TCR repertoires from a few healthy adults. Different laboratories and diverse techniques were used to prepare libraries and sequence TCR repertoires, to increase sequencing depth and limit assay-specific biases. Each donor's leukapheresis produced roughly between roughly 0.85 and 10 billion PBMCs.

Broad study findings and their caveats: Pairwise subsampling led to the expectation that sequencing depth would affect the degree of clonotype sharing among donors. Sampling was restricted to blood, and TCR repertoires in tissues likely differ from the TCR repertoires found in blood. Because the study included a small number of donors, the genetic and exposure-history diversity represented was limited.

Details on this clone: It lacks a known antigen. No much larger clonotype is one base removed from it; base qualities were not supplied.

Using the deep immunoSEQ assay, multiplex PCR amplified TCR CDR3 regions from genomic DNA. For each cell subset, the extracted genomic DNA was distributed evenly across all wells of several immunoSEQ 96-well plates, and each plate served as one replicate. Each replicate PCR for unsorted PBMC received approximately 0.3 ug genomic DNA, equal to 30,000 to 35,000 T cell genomes. Genomic DNA from unsorted PBMC was sequenced over ten immunoSEQ deep assay plates. The purified libraries were quantified using a Qubit 3.0 fluorometer, sized with a Bioanalyzer 2100, and then quantified again using the KAPA Library Quantification kit. Each immunoSEQ 96-well plate was sequenced on its own single-read 150-cycle Illumina NextSeq 550 flow cell. On the authors' methods: Because the immunoSEQ output included only junctional sequences and no quality scores, the filtering could not be the same as the filtering used for full-length reads. Sequences were annotated with PyIR, a Python wrapper for IgBLAST v1.9, using IMGT germline references to assign V/J genes and CDR3. Reads were removed for weak V/J assignments (E-value above 1e-6), missing CDR3, stop codons, out-of-frame junctions, or ambiguous translated residues. V3J clonotypes were defined by identical inferred V gene, J gene, and CDR3 amino acid sequence. Percentage overlap between repertoires was calculated by dividing the number of shared unique clonotypes by the size of the smaller repertoire. Repertoire richness was assessed with RTK rarefaction, the Chao1 estimator, and Recon v2.1 estimates of unobserved clonotypes. TCRdb retrieved this table from immuneACCESS and kept in-frame rearrangements only. Not all clones are present; in checked studies, unresolved V genes account for under half, and no reason is known for the remainder. V, J and clone size derive from that table, while D and trimming were established from the DNA sequence. The sample table records 400,000 to 600,000 clones; 70% to 80% of these occur just once. The top ten constitute over 10% of the sample.

The CDR3, from cysteine to phenylalanine, totals 15 residues. The read is trimmed to its CDR3 DNA, 45 bases read in frame from base 1. V loses 0 bases of germline sequence and J loses 1 base, and the interval between the two ends is 9 bases. The germline V gene encodes CDR1 MGHRA and CDR2 YSYEKL. Donors were healthy HIV-negative adults with no recently reported acute infections or vaccinations. Every donor was a Caucasian adult living in Nashville, Tennessee, USA. In the unsorted samples, 85 million to 100 million PBMCs were counted, and genomic DNA was extracted using the QIAamp DNA Blood Mini kit. Blood was obtained by leukapheresis, after which PBMCs were separated by Ficoll-Histopaque density gradient centrifugation and cryopreserved in liquid nitrogen vapor phase.

This receptor was taken from a middle-aged woman in good health. Some clones in this sample may be carry-over from other donors' samples. The rearranged chain carries TRBV4-1 and TRBJ2-5, with TRBD2 as a weak D call on 5 bases. What was sequenced was PBMCs. For the CDR3, the sequence is CASSQEGRRQETQYF. At the DNA level, the sequence is TGCGCCAGCAGCCAAGAGGGGAGACGCCAAGAGACCCAGTACTTC.